The 20 T cell receptor beta chains below all came from one sample that was sequenced in a study of Graves' ophthalmopathy and Graves' hyperthyroidism. The authors amplified TCR beta CDR3 regions, and they did so from RNA transcripts for repertoire sequencing. A first-round RT-PCR used HTBI primers, followed by a second-round multiplex PCR. TCRdb reprocessed the multiplex PCR reads via MiXCR and lists one record per CDR3 protein. The sample contains hundreds of thousands of distinct CDR3 sequences, 20% to 25% of which appear only once. The sample was peripheral blood. The receptors originated from a young woman with stable Graves' hyperthyroidism. Some clones in this sample may be carry-over from other donors' samples.

This clonotype was observed at least ten times. The chain links TRBV28 to TRBJ2-7; 8 bases are shared with TRBD2. Germline CDR1 and CDR2: MDHEN and SYDVKM. CDR3 length: 17 amino acids. The ends lost 8 bases at V and 3 bases at J; junction bases unmatched: 18. As DNA, the CDR3 is TGTGCCAGCCCCCCGAACCCCAGCGTAGCGGGGCTCTACGAGCAGTACTTC. This translates into CASPPNPSVAGLYEQYF.

CDR3 nucleotide sequence: TGCAGTGCTGCAGACAGGAGAGGGAACATTCAGTACTTC. Its protein is CSAADRRGNIQYF. This chain links TRBV20-1 with TRBJ2-4, with D possibly matching TRBD1 (6 bases). V lost 5 bases and J 7 bases, leaving 15 bases between the germline ends. The CDR3 extends over 13 amino acids. CDR1 and CDR2 from the germline V gene are DFQATT and SNEGSKA (reference sequence).

This clonotype was picked up many times. The chain joins TRBV7-9 to TRBJ1-1; no definite D call. There are 14 residues in the CDR3. Trimming stripped 5 bases from V and 3 bases from J, with 13 bases between. CDR1 is SEHNR, CDR2 FQNEAQ, per germline (reference sequence). The CDR3 region is CASSQGRGDTEAFF. The CDR3 nucleotides read TGTGCCAGCAGCCAAGGGCGTGGCGACACTGAAGCTTTCTTT.

This clonotype was detected ten times or more. This chain connects TRBV18 to TRBJ1-6, with D unclear. The V end was cut by 5 bases, the J end by 10 bases, with 18 bases between. CDR1 is KGHSH, CDR2 LQKENI, per germline. This CDR3 spans 15 amino acids. This CDR3 is CASSSTGLNRSPLHF. CDR3 DNA sequence: TGTGCCAGCTCATCGACCGGTCTGAATCGGTCACCCCTCCACTTT.

The table lists this clonotype with many counts. The chain is built from TRBV19 and TRBJ1-1; D gene uncertain. Deletions cut 7 bases from V and 4 bases from J, with 10 bases between. The CDR3 length is 12 residues. Germline V CDR1 and CDR2: LNHDA, SQIVND (reference sequence). The CDR3 DNA follows: TGTGCCAGTACCCTCCGGGGCACTGAAGCTTTCTTT. Encoded protein: CASTLRGTEAFF.

In this sample, this clonotype turned up a few times. The gene calls are TRBV4-2 and TRBJ2-2, with D unclear. Trimming stripped 0 bases from V and 3 bases from J, with 5 bases between. CDR1 is LGHNA and CDR2 is YNFKEQ in the germline V gene. The CDR3 extends over 14 amino acids. The CDR3 reads CASSQDRYTGELFF. CDR3 in DNA: TGTGCCAGCAGCCAAGATCGGTACACCGGGGAGCTGTTTTTT.

As concerns this clonotype: A much larger clonotype is one base distant, so this may be a read error. The chain recombines TRBV5-1 with TRBJ2-7, with TRBD1 identical over 7 bases. The CDR3 consists of 12 residues. CDR1 SGHRS and CDR2 YFSETQ come from the germline V gene. The junction had 1 base not matched to a gene; V was cut back by 2 bases and J by 5 bases. CDR3 region: CASSFDRDEQYF. The CDR3 DNA sequence: TGCGCCAGCAGCTTCGACAGGGACGAGCAGTACTTC.

The chain couples TRBV6-1 to TRBJ1-1, with TRBD1 matching 12 bases. This CDR3 is 17 amino acids long. In germline, CDR1 is MNHNS, CDR2 SASEGT. The V segment lost 5 bases and the J segment 0 bases; nucleotides outside the gene matches: 7. The CDR3 nucleotides read TGTGCCAGCAGTAAGGGACAGGGGGCGCGGGTGAACACTGAAGCTTTCTTT. Protein product: CASSKGQGARVNTEAFF.

In its sample, this clonotype was seen many times. The rearrangement uses TRBV10-3 and TRBJ1-2; possibly TRBD1 for D (5 bases). Germline V gene lookup returns CDR1 ENHRY and CDR2 SYGVKD. The CDR3 has 13 residues. Trimming cost V 6 bases and J 4 bases, with 12 bases left between them. The CDR3 DNA is TGTGCCATCAGCCCAGCGCAGGGCTATGGCTACACCTTC. This encodes CAISPAQGYGYTF.

This clonotype was seen ten or more times. This chain uses TRBV2 with TRBJ2-2; TRBD1 is a possible D gene (5 bases). Germline V CDR1 and CDR2: SNHLY, FYNNEI. This CDR3 comprises 15 residues. Trimming took off 3 bases at V and 1 base at J, with 9 bases between the two ends. Written as DNA, the CDR3 is TGTGCCAGCAGTGACGCAGGGAAGAACACCGGGGAGCTGTTTTTT. Amino acid sequence: CASSDAGKNTGELFF.

This clonotype has more than one count but fewer than ten. The CDR3 protein is CASSFLEPQHF. The CDR3 DNA follows: TGTGCCAGCAGTTTCCTGGAGCCCCAGCATTTT. This chain links TRBV28 with TRBJ1-5; D is undetermined. V dropped 3 bases and J dropped 8 bases, with 5 bases sitting between them. This CDR3 has 11 amino acids. Germline V CDR1 and CDR2: MDHEN, SYDVKM.

V gene TRBV6-2 or TRBV6-3 combines with J gene TRBJ1-5; tentatively, D is TRBD1 (6 bases). Germline V lookup: CDR1 MNHEY, CDR2 SVGEGT. CDR3 length: 14 residues. Deletions cut 6 bases from V and 5 bases from J, with 14 bases between. The CDR3 bases are TGTGCCAGCAGAATAGACAGGCCGTATCAGCCCCAGCATTTT. It encodes CASRIDRPYQPQHF.

This clonotype appeared many times. This rearrangement joins TRBV12-3 or TRBV12-4 to TRBJ2-7; 8 bases align to TRBD1. The CDR3 contains 14 residues. V was pared by 6 bases and J by 1 base, with 5 bases of the junction left unmatched. The CDR3 protein is CASSRTGLSYEQYF. CDR3 DNA sequence: TGTGCCAGCAGCCGGACAGGGTTGTCCTACGAGCAGTACTTC.

This clonotype has more than one count but fewer than ten. This rearrangement joins TRBV6-5 to TRBJ2-5; TRBD1 matches at 8 bases. The germline CDR1 and CDR2 sequences are MNHEY and SVGAGI. The CDR3 sequence is 15 residues long. Trimming took 4 bases from V and 5 from J; bases not matched to a gene: 9. The chain's CDR3 is CASSLILGQVETQYF. In DNA, the CDR3 is TGTGCCAGCAGTTTGATACTGGGACAGGTCGAGACCCAGTACTTC.

On this clonotype itself: The CDR3 does not close with the conserved phenylalanine or tryptophan, likely indicating a read error. The chain uses TRBV7-2 and TRBJ2-7; D is ambiguous. Between the trimmed V and J ends, which lost 6 bases and 3 bases, there was a span of 12 bases. Germline V gene data show CDR1 as SGHTA and CDR2 as FQGNSA. This CDR3 comprises 13 residues. For the CDR3, the DNA is TGTGCCAGCAGTCCTAGGGCGATCTACGAGCAGTACTAC. It specifies CASSPRAIYEQYY.

This clonotype came up a few times. A much larger clone is a single base away; this may be a read error. V usage is TRBV20-1 and J usage is TRBJ1-1, with 9 bases that match TRBD1. In germline, CDR1 is DFQATT, CDR2 SNEGSKA (reference sequence). V trimming: 6 bases; J trimming: 4 bases; junction bases outside the gene matches: 3. This CDR3 comprises 12 residues. The CDR3 reads CSAMTGGTEAFF. The CDR3 nucleotides are TGCAGTGCCATGACAGGGGGCACTGAAGCTTTCTTT.

This clonotype was seen at least ten times. This chain connects TRBV6-1 to TRBJ1-2; D remains ambiguous. The CDR3 has 12 amino acids. Germline V gene sequence: CDR1 MNHNS, CDR2 SASEGT. V lost 7 bases and J lost 6, with 12 bases in between. CDR3 sequence: CASNGVGNGYTF. The CDR3 DNA is TGTGCCAGCAACGGGGTCGGCAATGGCTACACCTTC.

This clonotype was seen ten or more times. This rearrangement joins TRBV12-3 or TRBV12-4 to TRBJ1-2; no firm D call. The CDR3 is 13 amino acids. The V end lost 3 bases, the J end lost 3 bases, and 8 bases lay between the germline ends. The CDR3 DNA reads TGTGCCAGCAGTTTGGGTGGGGACTATGGCTACACCTTC. Translated: CASSLGGDYGYTF.

This chain connects TRBV29-1 to TRBJ2-7; unclear D gene. CDR3 size: 12 residues. The germline V gene has CDR1 SQVTM and CDR2 ANQGSEA. With 6 bases removed from V and 0 bases from J, the gap between germline ends came to 9 bases. This CDR3 reads CSVLYNSYEQYF. The CDR3 coding sequence is TGCAGCGTCCTCTACAACTCCTACGAGCAGTACTTC.

The table lists this clonotype with a few counts. V usage is TRBV18 and J usage is TRBJ2-2; D is possibly TRBD1 or TRBD2 (5 bases each). The V and J ends lost 3 bases and 5 bases respectively, with 13 bases between them. The CDR3 runs to 15 residues. The germline gives CDR1 KGHSH, CDR2 LQKENI. The CDR3 bases are TGTGCCAGCTCACCGCCCGGGACGTTGACCGGGGAGCTGTTTTTT. This gives the protein CASSPPGTLTGELFF.